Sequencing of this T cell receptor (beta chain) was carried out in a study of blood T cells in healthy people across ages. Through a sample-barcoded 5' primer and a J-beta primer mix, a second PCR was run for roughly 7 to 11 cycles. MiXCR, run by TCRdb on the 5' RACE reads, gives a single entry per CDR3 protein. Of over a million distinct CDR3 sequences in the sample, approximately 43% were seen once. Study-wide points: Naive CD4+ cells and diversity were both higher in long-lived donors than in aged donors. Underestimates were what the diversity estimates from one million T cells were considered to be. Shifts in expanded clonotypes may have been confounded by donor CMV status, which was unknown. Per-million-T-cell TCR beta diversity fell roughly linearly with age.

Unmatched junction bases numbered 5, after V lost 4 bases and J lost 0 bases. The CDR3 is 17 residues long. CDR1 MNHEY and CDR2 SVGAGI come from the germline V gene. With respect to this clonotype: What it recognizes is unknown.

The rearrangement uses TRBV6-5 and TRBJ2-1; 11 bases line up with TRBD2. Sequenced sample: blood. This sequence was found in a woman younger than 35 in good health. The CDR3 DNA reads TGTGCCAGCAGTTCGGGACTAGCGGAGAGCTCCTACAATGAGCAGTTCTTC. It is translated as CASSSGLAESSYNEQFF.